A selection of T cell receptor beta chains follows, all from one sample in a study of cytomegalovirus exposure and HLA in healthy donors. The table came from immunoSEQ multiplex PCR; TCRdb's copy has only in-frame clones and leaves some out. The sample lists approximately 100,000 clones; more than 60% were seen once. The sample consisted of PBMCs. Receptor source: a man aged 50-60 years in good health and CMV-seronegative. CDR3s include the opening cysteine and the closing phenylalanine or tryptophan. The D gene is left open where the match is weak. Where a row states a size, it is once, few, many or the class of an expanded clone; other rows omit it.

V	size	D	J	DNA	CDR3
TRBV5-1	NA	NA	TRBJ1-1	TGCGCCAGCAGCACAGGAAACACTGAAGCTTTCTTT	CASSTGNTEAFF
TRBV7-9	NA	TRBD2	TRBJ2-7	TGTGCCAGCAGCCCCCGGGGGGGTGTCTACGAGCAGTACTTC	CASSPRGGVYEQYF
TRBV9	NA	NA	TRBJ2-1	TGTGCCAGCAGCGTAGCTTTGGCGGGTGAGCAGTTCTTC	CASSVALAGEQFF
TRBV5-6	NA	TRBD2	TRBJ2-1	TGTGCCAGCAGCTTGTCGGCTGGGGGTGCTAGCGGGCGATACAATGAGCAGTTCTTC	CASSLSAGGASGRYNEQFF
TRBV11-2	NA	NA	TRBJ2-1	TGTGCCAGCAGGAAACAGGGGGGGCACAATGAGCAGTTCTTC	CASRKQGGHNEQFF
TRBV10-1	NA	TRBD2	TRBJ2-3	TGCGCCAGCAGCCTTTCTGGAGCGGGGGGGGTCACAGATACGCAGTATTTT	CASSLSGAGGVTDTQYF
TRBV2	NA	TRBD1	TRBJ1-5	TGTGCCAGCAGCGCCGGGACAGAAAGTCAGCCCCAGCATTTT	CASSAGTESQPQHF
TRBV7-2	few	TRBD2	TRBJ2-7	TGTGCCAGCAGCTTAGGGACTAGCGGGGGGCTGGGGCAGTACTTC	CASSLGTSGGLGQYF
TRBV19	NA	TRBD1	TRBJ2-7	TGTGCCAGTACCATAAATACAGGGGACGGAGCACCCTACGAGCAGTACTTC	CASTINTGDGAPYEQYF
TRBV7-3	NA	NA	TRBJ2-5	TGTGCCAGCAGCTCCCCGGGGGTCGGGGAGACCCAGTACTTC	CASSSPGVGETQYF
TRBV10-1	once	NA	TRBJ2-7	TGCGCCAGCAGTGGCCCCGGGGAAGCGGCCTACGAGCAGTACTTC	CASSGPGEAAYEQYF
TRBV5-1	few	NA	TRBJ2-4	TGCGCCAGCAGCCCTCCGGGGCGGAGGGCTCAGTACTTC	CASSPPGRRAQYF
TRBV7-2	NA	TRBD1	TRBJ1-2	TGTGCCAGCAGCGTTTACAGGGGAGGTCTGTTTGGCTACACCTTC	CASSVYRGGLFGYTF
TRBV29-1	NA	NA	TRBJ1-1	TGCAGCGTTGGGGAGTACCCAGGTGGTGAAGCTTTCTTT	CSVGEYPGGEAFF
TRBV5-4	NA	TRBD1	TRBJ2-3	TGTGCCAGCAGTCAACAGGGGGAAGATACGCAGTATTTT	CASSQQGEDTQYF
TRBV27	NA	NA	TRBJ1-1	TGTGCCAGCAGTTTATCTTGGTCACCACTCATGAACACTGAAGCTTTCTTT	CASSLSWSPLMNTEAFF
TRBV28	once	TRBD2	TRBJ2-1	TGTGCCAGCAGTGTGGGCGGACTAGCGGGAGACAGTGTGCAGTTCTTC	CASSVGGLAGDSVQFF
TRBV10-2	NA	TRBD1	TRBJ2-7	TGCGCCAGCAGTGAGACAGGGGAAACCTACGAGCAGTACTTC	CASSETGETYEQYF
TRBV7-3	NA	TRBD1	TRBJ1-1	TGTGCCAGCAGCTTGCTGGGGACAGGTGAAGCTTTCTTT	CASSLLGTGEAFF
TRBV27	NA	NA	TRBJ2-3	TGTGCCAGCAGGACAGGACTTAACACAGATACGCAGTATTTT	CASRTGLNTDTQYF
TRBV29-1	once	NA	TRBJ1-3	TGCAGCGTGTTACCAGGCAGCTCTGGAAACACCATATATTTT	CSVLPGSSGNTIYF
TRBV25-1	NA	NA	TRBJ2-1	TGTGCCAGCAGTGAGGGAACGGGGTACAATGAGCAGTTCTTC	CASSEGTGYNEQFF
TRBV28	NA	NA	TRBJ2-7	TGTGCCAGCAGTTTTGCGCTGCCGGGGGCCTACGAGCAGTACTTC	CASSFALPGAYEQYF
TRBV28	few	NA	TRBJ1-4	TGTGCCAGCAGTGGACAGCCTAATGAAAAACTGTTTTTT	CASSGQPNEKLFF
TRBV5-1	NA	NA	TRBJ2-5	TGCGCCAGCAGCCTCGGAGGAGGGGGGGAAGAGACCCAGTACTTC	CASSLGGGGEETQYF
TRBV7-7	few	TRBD1	TRBJ2-1	TGTGCTAGCAGCTTACAGGGGGCTGGCAACAATGAGCAGTTCTTC	CASSLQGAGNNEQFF